This T cell receptor (beta chain) was documented in a study of blood T cell repertoires in COVID-19 (dated by TCRdb to the early 2020s). A note on the overall study: Samples covering the acute and convalescent phases of COVID-19 were provided by collaborators in the United States, Italy and Spain. The material from the prospective study consisted of cDNA or gDNA derived from T cells, B-cell-depleted T cells, or PBMCs. Deeply sampled blood TCRbeta repertoires from subjects exposed to, actively infected with, or recovered from COVID-19 were included in the dataset. A freely available public database, intended as a resource for researchers studying the immune response to SARS-CoV-2, is where the repertoires were released. Samples came from the ongoing ImmuneRACE study (first 160 participants) plus 1,254 subjects from 6 global collaborators. Nearly every sample came with metadata listing a de-identified subject ID, COVID-19 status, age in years and sex. Where available, HLA class I and class II types were obtained from metadata supplied by the sample provider rather than from assay-based typing.

On the study overall, not on this receptor specifically: The amount of clinical and demographic metadata varied by source and participant and was provided uncurated.

The germline V end is reduced by 4 bases and the J end by 5 bases; junction bases left unmatched: 9. CDR1 and CDR2 (LGHDT, YNNKEL) derive from the germline V gene (reference sequence). Reading from cysteine to phenylalanine, the CDR3 counts 15 amino acids. Of all the DNA, just the CDR3 is kept, 45 bases in frame from base 1. The immunoSEQ Assay, a bias-controlled multiplex PCR, was used to amplify TCRbeta CDR3 regions from genomic DNA. Under the source paper's analysis protocol: The number of nucleated cells in each sample was estimated from the amplification of reference gene primers within the assay. Sequence reads were collapsed and filtered to measure the absolute abundance of every unique TCRbeta CDR3 rearrangement. For each sample, productive Simpson clonality was calculated as the square root of Simpson's diversity index across productive rearrangements. What TCRdb holds here is the immuneACCESS table cut down to in-frame rearrangements. Part of the clones is not present; checked against another copy, under half of the missing clones reflect an unresolved V gene, and the others are unexplained. V, J and clone size are those of that table, while D and trimming were read from the DNA. A total of hundreds of thousands of clones appear in this sample, around 90% of them only once. Of the sample, around 3% is held by the ten largest clones.

Participants in the prospective study were enrolled through a virtual design, were aged about 18 to 89 years, and lived in 20 to 30 United States geographic areas. In the prospective study, cohorts were assigned on the basis of participant-reported clinical history obtained from a screening survey and a study questionnaire. Recovered participants in ImmuneRACE Cohort 3 were defined as having two consecutive negative NP/OP PCR tests, clearance from a healthcare professional, or resolution of symptoms. In the prospective study, whole blood, serum and a nasopharyngeal or oropharyngeal swab were collected from each participant by mobile phlebotomists. Additional blood draws and questionnaires over an approximately two-month period could optionally be provided by prospective study participants. Prospective study blood samples were shipped either frozen or at room temperature before DNA extraction. Remarks on this clone: Its antigen remains unidentified. Nothing much larger sits one base from this clone, and base qualities are not available.

The sequence came from a woman between 50 and 59 years old who had recovered from COVID-19. Recombination joined TRBV3-1 (or the pseudogene TRBV3-2) with TRBJ1-2; 8 bases in the junction line up with TRBD1. Material: PBMCs or T cells enriched from blood (not recorded which). DNA sequence: TGTGCCAGCAGCCTATCAGGGGGCGGAGGATATGGCTACACCTTC. This yields the protein CASSLSGGGGYGYTF.